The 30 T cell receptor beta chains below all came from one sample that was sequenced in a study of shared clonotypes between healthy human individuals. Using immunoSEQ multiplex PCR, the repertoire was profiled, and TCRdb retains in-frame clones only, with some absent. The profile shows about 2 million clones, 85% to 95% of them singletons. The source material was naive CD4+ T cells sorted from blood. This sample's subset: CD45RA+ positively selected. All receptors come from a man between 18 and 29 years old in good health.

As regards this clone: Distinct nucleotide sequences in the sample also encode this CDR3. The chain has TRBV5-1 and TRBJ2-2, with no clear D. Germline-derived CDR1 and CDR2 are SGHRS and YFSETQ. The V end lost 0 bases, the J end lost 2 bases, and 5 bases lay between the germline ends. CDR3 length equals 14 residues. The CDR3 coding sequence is TGCGCCAGCAGCTTGGCCTCTAACACCGGGGAGCTGTTTTTT. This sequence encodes CASSLASNTGELFF.

CDR3 DNA: TGCACCGCCACGATCGGGGAAAAACTGTTTTTT. It codes for CTATIGEKLFF. The chain has TRBV29-1 and TRBJ1-4; D gene ambiguous. CDR3 length: 11 amino acids. Germline V CDR1 and CDR2: SQVTM, ANQGSEA.

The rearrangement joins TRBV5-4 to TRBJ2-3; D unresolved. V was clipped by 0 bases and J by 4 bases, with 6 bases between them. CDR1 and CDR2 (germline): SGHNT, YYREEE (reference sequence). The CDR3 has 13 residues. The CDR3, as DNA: TGTGCCAGCAGCTTGGTCAGTCCAGATACGCAGTATTTT. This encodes CASSLVSPDTQYF.

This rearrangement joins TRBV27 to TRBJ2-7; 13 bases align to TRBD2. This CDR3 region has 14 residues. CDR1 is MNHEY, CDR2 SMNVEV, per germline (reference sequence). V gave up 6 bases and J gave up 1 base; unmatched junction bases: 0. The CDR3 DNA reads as TGTGCCAGCAGGGGACTAGCGGGGTCCTACGAGCAGTACTTC. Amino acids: CASRGLAGSYEQYF.

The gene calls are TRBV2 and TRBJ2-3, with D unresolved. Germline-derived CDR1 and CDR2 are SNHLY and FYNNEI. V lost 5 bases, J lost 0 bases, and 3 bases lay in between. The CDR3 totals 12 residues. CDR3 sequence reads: CASSFSTDTQYF. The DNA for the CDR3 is TGTGCCAGCAGTTTTAGCACAGATACGCAGTATTTT.

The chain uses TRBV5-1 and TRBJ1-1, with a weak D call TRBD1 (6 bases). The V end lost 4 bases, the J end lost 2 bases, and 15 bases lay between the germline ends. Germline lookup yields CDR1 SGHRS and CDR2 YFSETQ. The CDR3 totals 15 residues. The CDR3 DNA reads TGCGCCAGCAGCGTACTAAGGGGGACAAACACTGAAGCTTTCTTT. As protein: CASSVLRGTNTEAFF.

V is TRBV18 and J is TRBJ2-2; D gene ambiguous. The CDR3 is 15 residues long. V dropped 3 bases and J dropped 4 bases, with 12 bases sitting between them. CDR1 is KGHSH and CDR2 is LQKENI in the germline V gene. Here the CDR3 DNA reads TGTGCCAGCTCACCGGCTCTAGGGTTCACCGGGGAGCTGTTTTTT. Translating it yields CASSPALGFTGELFF.

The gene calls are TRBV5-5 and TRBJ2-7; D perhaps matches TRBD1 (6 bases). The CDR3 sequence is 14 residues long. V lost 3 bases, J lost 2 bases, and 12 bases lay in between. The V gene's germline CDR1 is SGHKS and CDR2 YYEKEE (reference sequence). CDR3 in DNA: TGTGCCAGCAGCTCCCCCAGGACAGCCTACGAGCAGTACTTC. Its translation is CASSSPRTAYEQYF.

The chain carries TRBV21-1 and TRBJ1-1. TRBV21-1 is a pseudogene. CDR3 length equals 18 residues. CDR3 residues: CASSRNTNPTPQNTEAFF. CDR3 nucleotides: TGTGCCAGCAGCAGGAATACTAACCCGACTCCTCAGAACACTGAAGCTTTCTTT.

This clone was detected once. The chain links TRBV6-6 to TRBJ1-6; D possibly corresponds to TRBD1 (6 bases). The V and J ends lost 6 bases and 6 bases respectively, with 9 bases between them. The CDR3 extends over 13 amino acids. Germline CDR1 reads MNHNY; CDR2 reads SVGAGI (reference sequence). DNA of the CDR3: TGTGCCAGCAGGCCACAGGGTAATTCACCCCTCCACTTT. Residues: CASRPQGNSPLHF.

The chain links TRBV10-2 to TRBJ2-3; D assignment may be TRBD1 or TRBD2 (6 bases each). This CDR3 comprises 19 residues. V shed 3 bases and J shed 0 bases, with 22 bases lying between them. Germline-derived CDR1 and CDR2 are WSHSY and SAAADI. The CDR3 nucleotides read TGCGCCAGCAGTGACCACCGGCAGGGGACTGCGAGTAGCACAGATACGCAGTATTTT. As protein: CASSDHRQGTASSTDTQYF.

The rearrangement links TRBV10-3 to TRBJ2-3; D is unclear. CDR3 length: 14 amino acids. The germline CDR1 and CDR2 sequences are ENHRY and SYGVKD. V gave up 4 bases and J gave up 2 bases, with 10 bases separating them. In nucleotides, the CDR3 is TGTGCCATCAGTGGCCCCCATAACACAGATACGCAGTATTTT. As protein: CAISGPHNTDTQYF.

CDR3 DNA: TGCAGCGTTGAAGAGGACGGGGGGAGAGACATTCAGTACTTC. Its protein product is CSVEEDGGRDIQYF. The rearrangement uses TRBV29-1 and TRBJ2-4; 7 bases line up with TRBD2. CDR1 is SQVTM and CDR2 is ANQGSEA in the germline V gene. J was trimmed by 8 bases and V by 0 bases; bases with no gene match: 7. The CDR3 extends over 14 amino acids.

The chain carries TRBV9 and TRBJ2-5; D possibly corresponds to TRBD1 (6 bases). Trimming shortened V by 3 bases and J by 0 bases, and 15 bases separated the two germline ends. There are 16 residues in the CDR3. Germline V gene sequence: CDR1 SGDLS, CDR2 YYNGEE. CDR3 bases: TGTGCCAGCAGCGCCCGGGACAAGGTATACCAAGAGACCCAGTACTTC. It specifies CASSARDKVYQETQYF.

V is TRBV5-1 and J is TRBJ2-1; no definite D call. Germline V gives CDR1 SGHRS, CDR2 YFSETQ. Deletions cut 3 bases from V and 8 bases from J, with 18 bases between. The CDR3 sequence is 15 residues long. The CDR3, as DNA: TGCGCCAGCAGCTCTGGTCCCGAAGCGATTGATGAGCAGTTCTTC. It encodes CASSSGPEAIDEQFF. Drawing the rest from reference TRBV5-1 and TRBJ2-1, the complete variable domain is KAGVTQTPRYLIKTRGQQVTLSCSPISGHRSVSWYQQTPGQGLQFLFEYFSETQRNKGNFPGRFSGRQFSNSRSEMNVSTLELGDSALYLCASSSGPEAIDEQFFGPGTRLTVL.

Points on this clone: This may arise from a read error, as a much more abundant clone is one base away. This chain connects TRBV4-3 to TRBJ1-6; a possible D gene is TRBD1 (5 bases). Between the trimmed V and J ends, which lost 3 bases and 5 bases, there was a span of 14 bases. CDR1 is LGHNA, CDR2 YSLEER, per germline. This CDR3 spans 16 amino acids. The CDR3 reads CASSQRVRENNSPLHF. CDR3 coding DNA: TGCGCCAGCAGCCAGAGAGTCAGGGAAAATAATTCACCCCTCCACTTT.

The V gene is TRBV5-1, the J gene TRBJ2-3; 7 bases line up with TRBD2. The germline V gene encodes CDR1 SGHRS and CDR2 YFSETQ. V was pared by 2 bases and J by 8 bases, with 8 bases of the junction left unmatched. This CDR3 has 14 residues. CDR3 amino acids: CASSLAGSSSTQYF. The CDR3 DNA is TGCGCCAGCAGCTTAGCGGGAAGTTCTTCTACGCAGTATTTT.

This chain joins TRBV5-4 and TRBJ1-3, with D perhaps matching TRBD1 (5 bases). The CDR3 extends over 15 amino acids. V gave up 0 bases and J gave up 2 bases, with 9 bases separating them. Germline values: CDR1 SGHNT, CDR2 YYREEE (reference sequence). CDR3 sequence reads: CASSLAQGPGNTIYF. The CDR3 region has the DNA TGTGCCAGCAGCTTGGCCCAGGGACCTGGAAACACCATATATTTT.

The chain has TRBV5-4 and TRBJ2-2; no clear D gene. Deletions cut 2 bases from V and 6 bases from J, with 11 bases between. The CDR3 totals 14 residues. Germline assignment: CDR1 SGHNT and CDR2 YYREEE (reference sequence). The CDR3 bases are TGTGCCAGCAGCTTACAAGGGATTCCCGGGGAGCTGTTTTTT. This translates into CASSLQGIPGELFF.

As DNA, the CDR3 is TGTGCCAGCACCGACAGGGTAGACAATGAGCAGTTCTTC. Its protein product is CASTDRVDNEQFF. The rearrangement joins TRBV7-8 to TRBJ2-1; 7 positions match TRBD1. CDR1 and CDR2 (germline): SGHVS, FQNEAQ. This CDR3 spans 13 amino acids. Trimming at V came to 7 bases and at J to 5 bases, leaving 5 bases not matched to a gene.

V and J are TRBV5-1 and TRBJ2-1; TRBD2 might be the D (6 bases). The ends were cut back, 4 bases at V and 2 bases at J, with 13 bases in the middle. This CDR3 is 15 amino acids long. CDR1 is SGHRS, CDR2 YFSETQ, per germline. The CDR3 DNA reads TGCGCCAGCAGCCCGGAGGGCGGGGCCTACAATGAGCAGTTCTTC. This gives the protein CASSPEGGAYNEQFF.

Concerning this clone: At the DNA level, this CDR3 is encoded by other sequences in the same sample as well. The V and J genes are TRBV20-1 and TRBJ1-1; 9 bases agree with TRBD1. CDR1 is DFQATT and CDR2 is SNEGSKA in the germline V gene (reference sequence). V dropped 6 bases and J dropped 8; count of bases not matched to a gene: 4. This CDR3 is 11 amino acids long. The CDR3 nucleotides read TGCAGTGCCCCGGGACAGGGCGAAGCTTTCTTT. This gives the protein CSAPGQGEAFF.

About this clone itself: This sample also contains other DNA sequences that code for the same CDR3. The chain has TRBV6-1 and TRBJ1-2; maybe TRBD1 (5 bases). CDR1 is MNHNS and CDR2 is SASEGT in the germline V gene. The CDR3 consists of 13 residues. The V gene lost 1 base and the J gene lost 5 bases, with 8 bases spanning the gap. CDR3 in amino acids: CASSEGGRYGYTF. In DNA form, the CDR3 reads TGTGCCAGCAGTGAAGGGGGCAGGTATGGCTACACCTTC.

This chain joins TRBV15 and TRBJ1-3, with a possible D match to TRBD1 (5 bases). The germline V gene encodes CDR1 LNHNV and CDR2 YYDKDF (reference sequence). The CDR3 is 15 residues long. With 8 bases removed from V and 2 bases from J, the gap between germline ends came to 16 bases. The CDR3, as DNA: TGTGCCACCTCGAACGTAGGGGTTACTGGAAACACCATATATTTT. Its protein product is CATSNVGVTGNTIYF.

The CDR3 DNA follows: TGTGCCACCTGGGACAGGGTGAATAGCAATCAGCCCCAGCATTTT. Translated, it gives CATWDRVNSNQPQHF. The J gene is TRBJ1-5, the V gene TRBV10-3; 9 bases line up with TRBD1. Germline CDR1 ENHRY, CDR2 SYGVKD. The CDR3 extends over 15 amino acids. With V trimmed by 10 bases and J by 0 bases, 7 bases remained unmatched.

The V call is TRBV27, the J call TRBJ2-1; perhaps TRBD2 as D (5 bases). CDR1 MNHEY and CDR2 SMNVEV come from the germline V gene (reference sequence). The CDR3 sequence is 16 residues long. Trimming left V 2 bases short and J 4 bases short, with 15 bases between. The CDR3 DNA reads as TGTGCCAGCAGTTTAAGGCTAGCCCTCCCTTACAATGAGCAGTTCTTC. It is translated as CASSLRLALPYNEQFF.

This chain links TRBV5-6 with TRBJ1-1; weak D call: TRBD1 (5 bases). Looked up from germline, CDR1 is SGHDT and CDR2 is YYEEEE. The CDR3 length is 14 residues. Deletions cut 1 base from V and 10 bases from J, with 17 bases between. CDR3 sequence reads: CASSLRDGLAGAFF. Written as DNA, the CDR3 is TGTGCCAGCAGCTTGCGGGACGGGTTGGCTGGAGCTTTCTTT.

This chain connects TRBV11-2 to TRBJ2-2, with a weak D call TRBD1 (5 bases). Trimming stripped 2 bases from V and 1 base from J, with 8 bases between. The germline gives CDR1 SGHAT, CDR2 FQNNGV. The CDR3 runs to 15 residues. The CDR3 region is CASSLSRVNTGELFF. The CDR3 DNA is TGTGCCAGCAGCTTATCCAGGGTGAACACCGGGGAGCTGTTTTTT.

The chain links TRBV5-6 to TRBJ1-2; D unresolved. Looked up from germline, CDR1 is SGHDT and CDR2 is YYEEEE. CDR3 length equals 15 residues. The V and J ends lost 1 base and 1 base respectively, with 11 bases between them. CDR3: CASSLLLGYNYGYTF. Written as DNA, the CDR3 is TGTGCCAGCAGCTTGTTACTTGGCTATAACTATGGCTACACCTTC.

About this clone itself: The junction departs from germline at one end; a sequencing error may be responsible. The CDR3 sequence is CASSFSSGYERYF. In DNA form, the CDR3 reads TGTGCCAGCAGTTTCTCTAGCGGCTACGAGCGGTACTTC. The chain is built from TRBV28 and TRBJ2-7; 7 bases align to TRBD2. There are 13 residues in the CDR3. Germline-derived CDR1 and CDR2 are MDHEN and SYDVKM.